This is a list of T cell receptor beta chains from one sample in a study of blood T cell repertoires in COVID-19. Repertoires were generated with immunoSEQ multiplex PCR, while TCRdb's copy carries only in-frame clones and drops some. The sample holds a few hundred thousand clones, around 90% seen once. Sequencing input: PBMCs or T cells enriched from blood (not recorded which). Receptors originate from a middle-aged woman who had been exposed to COVID-19. CDR3s include the opening cysteine and the closing phenylalanine or tryptophan. A D gene is named only where the DNA matches it firmly. Clone sizes are given selectively: once, few, many, or a class where the clone is expanded.

V	J	D	size	CDR3	DNA
TRBV6-4	TRBJ1-1	-	-	CASSDGFGQGSFF	-
TRBV29-1	TRBJ2-2	-	-	CSVDLYGREDGELFF	TGCAGCGTTGACCTCTACGGCAGGGAGGACGGGGAGCTGTTTTTT
TRBV18	TRBJ1-4	-	many	CASSPYATNEKLFF	TGTGCCAGCTCACCTTATGCAACTAATGAAAAACTGTTTTTT
TRBV5-6	TRBJ1-6	-	-	CASSLRQGSSYNSPLHF	TGTGCCAGCAGCTTGAGGCAGGGAAGCTCCTATAATTCACCCCTCCACTTT
TRBV7-8	TRBJ2-5	-	once	CASSPSLGANQETQYF	TGTGCCAGCAGCCCCTCCTTGGGAGCTAACCAAGAGACCCAGTACTTC
TRBV6-5	TRBJ1-2	TRBD1	few	CASRQRQGAYGYTF	TGTGCCAGCAGACAAAGACAGGGGGCATATGGCTACACCTTC
TRBV10-3	TRBJ2-3	TRBD2	-	CAINPTSGGRDTQYF	TGTGCCATCAATCCCACTAGCGGGGGTAGGGATACGCAGTATTTT
TRBV18	TRBJ1-4	-	-	CASSLRQGEKLFF	TGTGCCAGCTCATTAAGACAAGGTGAAAAACTGTTTTTT
TRBV29-1	TRBJ1-4	-	-	CSVERGIGEKLFF	TGCAGCGTTGAAAGGGGGATCGGGGAAAAACTGTTTTTT
TRBV5-1	TRBJ2-1	TRBD2	-	CASSFGLAGQHEQFF	TGTGCCAGCAGCTTTGGACTAGCGGGACAACATGAGCAGTTCTTC
TRBV30	TRBJ2-1	TRBD2	many	CAWSLQRGAGNEQFF	TGTGCCTGGAGTCTCCAGCGGGGGGCAGGGAATGAGCAGTTCTTC
TRBV2	TRBJ2-5	-	-	CASSEASGSGETQYF	TGTGCCAGCAGTGAAGCGTCGGGGTCGGGGGAGACCCAGTACTTC
TRBV2	TRBJ1-4	-	few	CASSDGQGLGFNEKLFF	TGTGCCAGCAGTGATGGGCAGGGACTCGGCTTTAATGAAAAACTGTTTTTT
TRBV5-1	TRBJ1-1	TRBD1	-	CARQGGHTEAFF	TGTGCCAGACAAGGGGGCCACACTGAAGCTTTCTTT
TRBV19	TRBJ1-5	-	-	CASSMQFGGVQPQHF	TGTGCCAGTAGTATGCAATTCGGGGGGGTTCAGCCCCAGCATTTT
TRBV4-2	TRBJ2-1	TRBD2	-	CASSHAGTSGRSEQFF	TGTGCCAGCAGCCACGCCGGGACTAGCGGGAGGAGTGAGCAGTTCTTC
TRBV12-3/TRBV12-4	TRBJ1-3	-	-	CASSFEVGNTIYF	TGTGCCAGCAGTTTTGAGGTTGGAAACACCATATATTTT
TRBV28	TRBJ1-2	TRBD1	-	CASSFGTGVYGYTF	TGTGCCAGCAGTTTCGGGACAGGAGTCTATGGCTACACCTTC
TRBV3-1/TRBV3-2	TRBJ1-5	-	-	CASSHGLVSQNQPQHF	TGTGCCAGCAGCCATGGGTTGGTTAGCCAGAATCAGCCCCAGCATTTT
TRBV28	TRBJ1-2	TRBD1	-	CASSRPGTGVYGYTF	TGTGCCAGCAGTCGTCCCGGGACAGGGGTTTATGGCTACACCTTC
TRBV2	TRBJ1-2	-	-	CASRQTSGNGYTF	TGTGCCAGCAGACAAACCTCGGGGAATGGCTACACCTTC
TRBV27	TRBJ2-5	-	-	CASSPRDQYF	TGTGCCAGCAGCCCCCGGGACCAGTACTTC